The 8 T cell receptor beta chains below come from one sample, sequenced in a study of cytomegalovirus exposure and HLA in healthy donors. This PCR relied on a set of 60 Vbeta primers and 13 Jbeta primers. The assay was immunoSEQ multiplex PCR, and TCRdb's table has in-frame clones only and misses some. The repertoire holds some 54,000 clones, with about three quarters as singletons. Sequenced: PBMCs. Receptors were obtained from a man aged 18 to 30 in good health and CMV-seronegative.

The chain couples TRBV4-3 to TRBJ2-3; TRBD2 matches at 12 bases. Per germline, CDR1 LGHNA and CDR2 YSLEER. The CDR3 is 16 residues long. With 3 bases clipped from V and 6 bases from J, the junction kept 7 bases outside the gene matches. The CDR3 DNA is TGCGCCAGCAGCCATCTAGCGGGAGGGCCTTGGGATACGCAGTATTTT. It specifies CASSHLAGGPWDTQYF.

CDR3 sequence (DNA): TGCGCCAGCAGCTTTACCGGGACAGACAATGAGCAGTTCTTC. This encodes CASSFTGTDNEQFF. This sequence joins TRBV5-1 and TRBJ2-1; 7 bases fit TRBD1. Germline-derived CDR1 and CDR2 are SGHRS and YFSETQ. This CDR3 region has 14 residues. V trimming: 2 bases; J trimming: 5 bases; junction bases outside the gene matches: 4. The full variable domain, its missing parts supplied by reference TRBV5-1 and TRBJ2-1, is KAGVTQTPRYLIKTRGQQVTLSCSPISGHRSVSWYQQTPGQGLQFLFEYFSETQRNKGNFPGRFSGRQFSNSRSEMNVSTLELGDSALYLCASSFTGTDNEQFFGPGTRLTVL.

The chain uses TRBV18 and TRBJ2-1; the match to TRBD2 covers 10 bases. V was clipped by 2 bases and J by 7 bases; unmatched bases: 5. Germline V gene lookup returns CDR1 KGHSH and CDR2 LQKENI. The CDR3 covers 15 residues. The CDR3 coding sequence is TGTGCCAGCTCACCAGGTCTAGCGGGAGTAAATGAGCAGTTCTTC. It codes for CASSPGLAGVNEQFF.

The rearrangement links TRBV6-6 to TRBJ1-5; maybe TRBD1 (5 bases). Germline CDR1 reads MNHNY; CDR2 reads SVGAGI (reference sequence). The CDR3 spans 15 residues. V dropped 2 bases and J dropped 0 bases, with 8 bases sitting between them. The CDR3 DNA sequence: TGTGCCAGCAGTTACGCCCAGGGTAGCAATCAGCCCCAGCATTTT. It is translated as CASSYAQGSNQPQHF.

This clone was seen a single time. V usage is TRBV11-2 and J usage is TRBJ2-7, with 7 bases identical to TRBD1. CDR1 SGHAT and CDR2 FQNNGV come from the germline V gene. The ends lost 6 bases at V and 2 bases at J; junction bases unmatched: 10. This CDR3 has 15 amino acids. The CDR3 DNA sequence: TGTGCCAGCAGGGAACAGGGGTCTCTAGCCTACGAGCAGTACTTC. It is translated as CASREQGSLAYEQYF.

Only a few counts were recorded for this clone. The genes are TRBV7-3 and TRBJ1-1; D ambiguous. The CDR3 totals 13 residues. The V gene lost 2 bases and the J gene lost 4 bases, with 8 bases spanning the gap. Germline-derived CDR1 and CDR2 are SGHTA and FQGTGA. DNA for the CDR3: TGTGCCAGCAGCTTATGGGAGGGCACTGAAGCTTTCTTT. This sequence encodes CASSLWEGTEAFF.

The chain carries TRBV7-3 and TRBJ2-3, with 10 bases matching TRBD2. Per the germline V gene, CDR1 is SGHTA and CDR2 is FQGTGA. V dropped 4 bases and J dropped 2; count of bases not matched to a gene: 18. The CDR3 contains 20 residues. DNA for the CDR3: TGTGCCAGCAGCTCCCTGGTAGAAAGTCCACTAGCGGGACTCACAGATACGCAGTATTTT. This codes for CASSSLVESPLAGLTDTQYF. Using reference TRBV7-3 and TRBJ2-3 for the parts outside the CDR3, the full variable domain is GAGVSQTPSNKVTEKGKYVELRCDPISGHTALYWYRQSLGQGPEFLIYFQGTGAADDSGLPNDRFFAVRPEGSVSTLKIQRTERGDSAVYLCASSSLVESPLAGLTDTQYFGPGTRLTVL.

As concerns this clone: A read error may produce the germline difference seen at one junction end. The same CDR3 arises from other DNA sequences in this sample as well. J is TRBJ2-5 and V is TRBV2; D call uncertain. CDR1 and CDR2 (germline): SNHLY, FYNNEI. This CDR3 has 11 residues. DNA for the CDR3: TGTGCGAGCAGTCAAAAAGAGACCCAGTACTTC. Translation gives CASSQKETQYF. The full variable domain, its missing parts supplied by reference TRBV2 and TRBJ2-5, is EPEVTQTPSHQVTQMGQEVILRCVPISNHLYFYWYRQILGQKVEFLVSFYNNEISEKSEIFDDQFSVERPDGSNFTLKIRSTKLEDSAMYFCASSQKETQYFGPGTRLLVL.